A single sample is the source of the 8 T cell receptor beta chains below, sequenced in a study of esophageal squamous cell carcinoma under preoperative chemotherapy. Indicated time point: before preoperative PTX-NDP chemotherapy. One entry per CDR3 protein results from TCRdb running MiXCR on the PCR reads. This table has approximately 30,000 distinct CDR3 sequences, roughly 48% appearing once. The sample here was taken from a patient given preoperative chemotherapy. The receptors derive from a human donor with esophageal squamous cell carcinoma. The donor label of this sample is uncertain.

This clonotype was observed a few times. The chain uses TRBV12-3 or TRBV12-4 and TRBJ2-5; D is possibly TRBD1 or TRBD2 (5 bases each). The CDR3 contains 12 residues. V was trimmed by 4 bases and J by 11 bases, leaving 14 bases between them. The CDR3 nucleotides are TGTGCCAGCAGTTCCCAGGTGGGGGAGCAGTACTTC. This encodes CASSSQVGEQYF.

About this clonotype: The germline gene is not matched at one end of the junction; a read error may be the cause. The chain has TRBV12-3 or TRBV12-4 and TRBJ2-3, with a possible D match to TRBD2 (5 bases). The CDR3 runs to 15 residues. The CDR3 here is CASSFTTVSTGKQFF. CDR3 in DNA: TGTGCCAGCAGTTTTACAACAGTGAGCACCGGGAAGCAGTTTTTT.

In regard to this clonotype: A read error may account for a junction end that differs from germline. This chain joins TRBV7-8 and TRBJ2-2; D possibly corresponds to TRBD1 (7 bases). CDR3 size: 17 residues. Germline V gives CDR1 SGHVS, CDR2 FQNEAQ. The CDR3 sequence: CASSVHPREWSTGELYF. CDR3 coding DNA: TGTGCCAGCAGCGTACATCCGCGGGAATGGAGCACAGGGGAGCTGTATTTT.

Comments on this clonotype: A much more abundant neighbour one base away suggests this may be a read error. The V gene is TRBV12-3 or TRBV12-4, the J gene TRBJ2-1; no clear D gene. The length of the CDR3 is 14 residues. V was pared by 6 bases and J by 13 bases, with 22 bases between. CDR3 sequence (DNA): TGTGCCAGCAGGGGAACGGGTCGTGGAAACATTCAGTTCTTC. Amino acids: CASRGTGRGNIQFF.

Turning to this clonotype: At one end the junction does not follow the germline gene, possibly because of a read error. J is TRBJ2-2 and V is TRBV7-4, with D hard to call. Germline lookup yields CDR1 SGHVT and CDR2 SQSDAQ. This CDR3 comprises 15 residues. CDR3 nucleotides: TGTGCCCGCAGCCGGAAGACTGCGAACACCGAGACGCTGTATTTT. Protein product: CARSRKTANTETLYF.

This clonotype was seen ten or more times. CDR3 bases: TGTGCCAGCAGCATGGGACAGGAAAATCAGCCCCAGCATTTT. Translating gives CASSMGQENQPQHF. The J gene is TRBJ1-5, the V gene TRBV7-2; 8 bases match TRBD1. The CDR3 sequence is 14 residues long. J lost 4 bases, V lost 5 bases, and 4 bases had no gene match. The germline V gene encodes CDR1 SGHTA and CDR2 FQGNSA.

Judged by abundance, this clonotype is medium-sized (0.01 to 0.1%). V and J are TRBV7-3 and TRBJ2-5, with D maybe TRBD2 (5 bases). V gave up 4 bases and J gave up 5 bases, with 17 bases separating them. The CDR3 is 15 amino acids. Germline-derived CDR1 and CDR2 are SGHTA and FQGTGA. Here the CDR3 reads CASSSNTGGGETQYF. In nucleotides, the CDR3 is TGTGCCAGCAGCTCAAATACCGGAGGCGGGGAGACCCAGTACTTC.

This clonotype was found many times. The chain recombines TRBV6-5 with TRBJ2-1, with 12 bases aligning to TRBD2. CDR1 is MNHEY and CDR2 is SVGAGI in the germline V gene. CDR3 length equals 13 residues. With V trimmed by 7 bases and J by 10 bases, 5 bases remained unmatched. CDR3 DNA: TGTGCCAGCACCCCACTAGCGGGAGGCGAGCAGTTCTTC. This translates into CASTPLAGGEQFF.